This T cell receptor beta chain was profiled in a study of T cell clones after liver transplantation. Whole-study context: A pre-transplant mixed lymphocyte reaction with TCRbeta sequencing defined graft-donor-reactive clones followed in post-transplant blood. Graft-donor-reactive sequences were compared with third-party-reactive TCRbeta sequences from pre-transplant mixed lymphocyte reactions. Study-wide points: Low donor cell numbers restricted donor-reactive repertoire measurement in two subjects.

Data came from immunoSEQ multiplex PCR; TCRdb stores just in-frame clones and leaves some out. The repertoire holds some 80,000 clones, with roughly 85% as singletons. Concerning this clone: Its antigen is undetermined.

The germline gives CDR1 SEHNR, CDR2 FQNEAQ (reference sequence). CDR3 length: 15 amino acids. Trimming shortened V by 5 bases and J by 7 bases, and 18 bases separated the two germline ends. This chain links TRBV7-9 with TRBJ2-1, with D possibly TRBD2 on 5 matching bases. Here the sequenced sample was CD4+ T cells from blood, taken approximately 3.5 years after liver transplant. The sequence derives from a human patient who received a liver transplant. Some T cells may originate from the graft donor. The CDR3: CASSQSGNAGNEQFF. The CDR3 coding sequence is TGTGCCAGCAGCCAAAGCGGCAACGCGGGTAATGAGCAGTTCTTC. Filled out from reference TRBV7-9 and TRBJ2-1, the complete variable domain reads DTGVSQNPRHKITKRGQNVTFRCDPISEHNRLYWYRQTLGQGPEFLTYFQNEAQLEKSRLLSDRFSAERPKGSFSTLEIQRTEQGDSAMYLCASSQSGNAGNEQFFGPGTRLTVL.